These T cell receptor beta chains were read from a single sample in a study of spatial heterogeneity in lung cancer. TCRdb reprocessed the 5' RACE reads with MiXCR, giving one entry per CDR3 protein. The sample includes under 75,000 distinct CDR3 sequences, more than 10% of them seen just once. The sequences come from PBMCs, collected at surgery. The receptors originated from a male donor with early-stage non-small cell lung cancer. The CDR3 runs from the conserved cysteine through the conserved F or W. D genes are given only for firm matches. The size entry is marked missing in some rows and otherwise reads once, few, many or a size class.

TRBJ2-1	TRBV27	.	14	TRBD2	CASSRAGVSVEQFF	TGTGCCAGCAGTCGAGCGGGAGTCTCGGTTGAGCAGTTCTTC
TRBJ2-7	TRBV7-2	.	13	.	CTSSSDLGGEQYF	TGTACCAGCAGCTCTGACCTAGGAGGCGAGCAGTACTTC
TRBJ1-4	TRBV20-1	few	12	.	CSPGPINEKLFF	TGCAGCCCGGGCCCGATTAATGAAAAACTGTTTTTT
TRBJ1-1	TRBV7-9	many	13	.	CASSLVEVTEAFF	TGTGCCAGCAGCTTAGTAGAAGTCACTGAAGCTTTCTTT
TRBJ2-5	TRBV10-3	once	16	TRBD1	CATKKTGQGAGETQHF	TGTGCCACCAAAAAGACGGGACAGGGGGCTGGTGAGACCCAGCACTTC
TRBJ1-6	TRBV30	many	13	.	CAWSLQYNSPLHF	TGTGCCTGGAGCCTTCAATACAATTCACCCCTCCACTTT
TRBJ2-1	TRBV4-3	many	15	TRBD2	CASSLGLAGADEQFF	TGCGCCAGCAGCTTGGGACTAGCGGGAGCGGATGAGCAGTTCTTC
TRBJ1-4	TRBV5-1	.	15	.	CASSLAAGAIEKLFF	TGCGCCAGCAGCTTGGCCGCAGGGGCGATAGAAAAACTGTTTTTT
TRBJ1-5	TRBV6-1	few	15	.	CASSEASRVNQPQHF	TGTGCCAGCAGTGAAGCGTCGAGGGTCAATCAGCCCCAGCATTTT
TRBJ2-7	TRBV5-6	few	15	.	CASSLDGGLSYEQYF	TGTGCCAGCAGCTTGGATGGGGGGCTCTCCTACGAGCAGTACTTC
TRBJ1-2	TRBV12-3/TRBV12-4	few	13	.	CASRGATNYGYTF	TGTGCCAGTAGGGGGGCCACTAACTATGGCTACACCTTC
TRBJ2-1	TRBV27	many	16	TRBD2	CASSLTGTSGAGEQFF	TGTGCCAGCAGTCTAACCGGGACTAGCGGGGCCGGGGAGCAGTTCTTC
TRBJ2-7	TRBV19	.	14	TRBD2	CASSGAGGYYEQYF	TGTGCCAGTAGTGGAGCGGGAGGGTACTACGAGCAGTACTTC
TRBJ2-5	TRBV18	.	14	.	CASSPPGGAETQYF	TGTGCCAGCTCACCACCGGGGGGAGCCGAGACCCAGTACTTC
TRBJ2-3	TRBV24-1	few	15	TRBD1	CATSDFGQGHDTQYF	TGTGCCACCAGTGATTTTGGACAGGGGCACGATACGCAGTATTTT
TRBJ2-1	TRBV2	.	14	TRBD2	CASDPGLSYNEQFF	TGTGCCAGCGATCCGGGACTAAGTTACAATGAGCAGTTCTTC